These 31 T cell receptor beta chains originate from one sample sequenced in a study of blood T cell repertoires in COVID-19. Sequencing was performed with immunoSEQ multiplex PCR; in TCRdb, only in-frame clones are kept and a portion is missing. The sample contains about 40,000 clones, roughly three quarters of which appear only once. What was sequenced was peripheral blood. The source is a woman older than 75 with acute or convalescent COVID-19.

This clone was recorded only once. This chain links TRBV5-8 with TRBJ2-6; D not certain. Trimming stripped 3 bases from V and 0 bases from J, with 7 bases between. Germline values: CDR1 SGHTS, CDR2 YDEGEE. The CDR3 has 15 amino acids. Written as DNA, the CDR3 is TGTGCCAGCAGCTATACAAGCTCTGGGGCCAACGTCCTGACTTTC. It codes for CASSYTSSGANVLTF.

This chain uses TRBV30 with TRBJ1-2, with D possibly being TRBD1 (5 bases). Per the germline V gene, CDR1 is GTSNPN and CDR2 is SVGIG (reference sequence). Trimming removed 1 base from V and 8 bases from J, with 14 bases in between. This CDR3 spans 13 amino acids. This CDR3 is CAWSALGAGGYTF. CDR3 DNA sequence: TGTGCCTGGAGTGCCCTAGGGGCTGGAGGCTACACCTTC.

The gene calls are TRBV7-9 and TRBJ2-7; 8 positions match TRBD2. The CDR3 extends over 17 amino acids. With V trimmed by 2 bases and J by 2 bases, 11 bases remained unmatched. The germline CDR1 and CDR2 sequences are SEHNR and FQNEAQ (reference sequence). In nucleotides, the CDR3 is TGTGCCAGCAGCTTACTCCTTAGCAGCGGGAGAGCCTACGAGCAGTACTTC. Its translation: CASSLLLSSGRAYEQYF.

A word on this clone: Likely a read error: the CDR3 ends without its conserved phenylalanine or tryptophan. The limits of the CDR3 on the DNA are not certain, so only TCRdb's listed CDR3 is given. This CDR3 is CAWLRAFNPI. The rearrangement joins TRBV30 to TRBJ2-7; the DNA was not used to check the table's D call, TRBD2. Including both end residues, the CDR3 is 10 amino acids long. Germline V gives CDR1 GTSNPN, CDR2 SVGIG (reference sequence).

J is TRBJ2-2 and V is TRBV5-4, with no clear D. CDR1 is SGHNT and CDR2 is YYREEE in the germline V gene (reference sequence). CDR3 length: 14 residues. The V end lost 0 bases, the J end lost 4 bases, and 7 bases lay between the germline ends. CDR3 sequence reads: CASSLAKPTGELFF. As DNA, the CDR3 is TGTGCCAGCAGCTTGGCGAAGCCCACCGGGGAGCTGTTTTTT. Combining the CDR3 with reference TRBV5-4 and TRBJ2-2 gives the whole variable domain ETGVTQSPTHLIKTRGQQVTLRCSSQSGHNTVSWYQQALGQGPQFIFQYYREEENGRGNFPPRFSGLQFPNYSSELNVNALELDDSALYLCASSLAKPTGELFFGEGSRLTVL.

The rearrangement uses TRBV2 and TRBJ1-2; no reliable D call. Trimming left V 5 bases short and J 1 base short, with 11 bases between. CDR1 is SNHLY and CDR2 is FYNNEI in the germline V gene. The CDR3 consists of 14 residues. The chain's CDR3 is CASSRDEFNYGYTF. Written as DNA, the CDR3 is TGTGCCAGCAGTAGAGATGAGTTTAACTATGGCTACACCTTC.

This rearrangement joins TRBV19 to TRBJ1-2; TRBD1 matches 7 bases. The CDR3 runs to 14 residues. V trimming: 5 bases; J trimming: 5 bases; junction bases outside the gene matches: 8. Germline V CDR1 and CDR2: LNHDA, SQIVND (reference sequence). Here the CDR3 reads CASSLLETGYGYTF. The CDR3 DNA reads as TGTGCCAGTAGTCTGCTTGAGACAGGGTATGGCTACACCTTC.

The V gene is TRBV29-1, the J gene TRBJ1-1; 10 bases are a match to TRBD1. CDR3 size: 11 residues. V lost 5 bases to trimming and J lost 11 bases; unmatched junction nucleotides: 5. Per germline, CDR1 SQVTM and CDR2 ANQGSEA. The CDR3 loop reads CSVWTGGPAFF. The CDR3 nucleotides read TGCAGCGTTTGGACAGGGGGTCCGGCTTTCTTT. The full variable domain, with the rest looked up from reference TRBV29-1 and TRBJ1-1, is SAVISQKPSRDICQRGTSLTIQCQVDSQVTMMFWYRQQPGQSLTLIATANQGSEATYESGFVIDKFPISRPNLTFSTLTVSNMSPEDSSIYLCSVWTGGPAFFGQGTRLTVV.

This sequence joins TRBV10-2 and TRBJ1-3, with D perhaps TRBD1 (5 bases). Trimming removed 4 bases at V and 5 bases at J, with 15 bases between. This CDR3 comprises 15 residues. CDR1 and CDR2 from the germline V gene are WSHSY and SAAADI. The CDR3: CASSGAQGTRNTIYF. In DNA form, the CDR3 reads TGCGCCAGCAGTGGAGCTCAGGGAACCCGAAACACCATATATTTT.

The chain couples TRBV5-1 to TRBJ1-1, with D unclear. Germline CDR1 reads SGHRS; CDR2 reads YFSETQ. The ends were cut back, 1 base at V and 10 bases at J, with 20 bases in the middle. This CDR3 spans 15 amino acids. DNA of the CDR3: TGCGCCAGCAGCTTGAGAGGGCCATACCCCTACGGAGCTTTCTTT. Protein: CASSLRGPYPYGAFF.

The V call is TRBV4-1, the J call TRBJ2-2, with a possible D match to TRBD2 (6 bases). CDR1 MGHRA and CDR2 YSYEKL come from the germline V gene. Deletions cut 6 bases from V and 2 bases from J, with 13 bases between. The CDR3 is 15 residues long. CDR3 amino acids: CASSRDFPNTGELFF. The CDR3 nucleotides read TGCGCCAGCAGTCGGGACTTCCCAAACACCGGGGAGCTGTTTTTT.

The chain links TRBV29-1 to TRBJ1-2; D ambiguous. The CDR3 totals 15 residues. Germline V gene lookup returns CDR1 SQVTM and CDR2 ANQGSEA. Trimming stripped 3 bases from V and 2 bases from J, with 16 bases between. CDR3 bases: TGCAGCGTTGAGGGAGGCGCAAATGACAACTATGGCTACACCTTC. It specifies CSVEGGANDNYGYTF.

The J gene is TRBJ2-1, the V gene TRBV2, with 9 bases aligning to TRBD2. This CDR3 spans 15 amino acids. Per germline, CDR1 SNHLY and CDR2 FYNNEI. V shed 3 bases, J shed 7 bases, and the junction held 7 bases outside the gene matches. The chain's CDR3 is CASSEAGLAKNEQFF. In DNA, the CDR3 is TGTGCCAGCAGTGAGGCGGGACTAGCTAAAAATGAGCAGTTCTTC.

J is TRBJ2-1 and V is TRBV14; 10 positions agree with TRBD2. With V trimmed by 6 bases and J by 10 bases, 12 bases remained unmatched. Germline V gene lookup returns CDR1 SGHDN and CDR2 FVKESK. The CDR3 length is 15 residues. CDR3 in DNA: TGTGCCAGCAGTACCCTTAGCGGGAGGCGGGGAGAGCAGTTCTTC. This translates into CASSTLSGRRGEQFF.

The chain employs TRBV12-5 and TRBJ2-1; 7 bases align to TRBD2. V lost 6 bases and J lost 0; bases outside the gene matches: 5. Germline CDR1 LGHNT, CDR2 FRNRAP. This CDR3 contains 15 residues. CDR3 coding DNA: TGTGCTAGTGGCTCCGGGACTACCTCCTACAATGAGCAGTTCTTC. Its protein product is CASGSGTTSYNEQFF.

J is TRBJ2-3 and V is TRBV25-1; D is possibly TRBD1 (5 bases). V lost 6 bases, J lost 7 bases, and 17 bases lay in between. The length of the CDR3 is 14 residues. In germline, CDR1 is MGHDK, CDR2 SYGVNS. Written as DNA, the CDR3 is TGTGCCAGCAGCCGAACCCAGGGTTTGAATACGCAGTATTTT. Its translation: CASSRTQGLNTQYF.

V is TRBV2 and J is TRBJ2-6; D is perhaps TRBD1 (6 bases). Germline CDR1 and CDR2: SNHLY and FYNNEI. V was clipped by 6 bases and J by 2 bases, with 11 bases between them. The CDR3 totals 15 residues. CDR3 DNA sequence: TGTGCCAGCAGCGGTAACAGGGCTGGGGCCAACGTCCTGACTTTC. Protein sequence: CASSGNRAGANVLTF.

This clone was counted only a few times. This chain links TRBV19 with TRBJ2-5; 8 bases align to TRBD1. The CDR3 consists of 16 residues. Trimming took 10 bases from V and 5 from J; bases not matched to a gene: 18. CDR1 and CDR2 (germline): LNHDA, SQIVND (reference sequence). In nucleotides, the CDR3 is TGTGCCACCACCGTAAACGGACAGGGCGCGGGGGAGACCCAGTACTTC. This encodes CATTVNGQGAGETQYF.

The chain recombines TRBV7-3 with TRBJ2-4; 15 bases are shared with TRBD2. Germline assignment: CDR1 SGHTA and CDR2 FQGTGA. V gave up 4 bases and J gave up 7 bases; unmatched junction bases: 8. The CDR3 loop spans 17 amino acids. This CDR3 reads CASSSWTSGRVRNIQYF. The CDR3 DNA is TGTGCCAGCAGCTCTTGGACTAGCGGGAGGGTAAGGAACATTCAGTACTTC.

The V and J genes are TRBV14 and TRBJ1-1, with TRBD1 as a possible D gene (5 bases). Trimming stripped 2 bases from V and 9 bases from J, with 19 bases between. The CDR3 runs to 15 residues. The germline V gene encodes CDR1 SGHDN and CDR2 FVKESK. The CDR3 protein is CASSQFQPPQGKAFF. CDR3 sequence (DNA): TGTGCCAGCAGCCAATTCCAACCCCCGCAGGGAAAAGCTTTCTTT.

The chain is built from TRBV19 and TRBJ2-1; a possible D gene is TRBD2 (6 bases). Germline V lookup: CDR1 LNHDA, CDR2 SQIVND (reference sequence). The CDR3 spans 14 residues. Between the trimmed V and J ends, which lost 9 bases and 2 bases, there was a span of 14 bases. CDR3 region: CASLSGGTYNEQFF. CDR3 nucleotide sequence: TGTGCCAGCTTGTCCGGGGGAACCTACAATGAGCAGTTCTTC.

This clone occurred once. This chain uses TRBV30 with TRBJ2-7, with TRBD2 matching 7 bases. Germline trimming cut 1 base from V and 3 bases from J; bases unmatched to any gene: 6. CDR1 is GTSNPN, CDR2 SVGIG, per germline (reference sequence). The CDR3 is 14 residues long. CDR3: CAWSGGRAYYEQYF. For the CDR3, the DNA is TGTGCCTGGAGTGGCGGGAGAGCCTACTACGAGCAGTACTTC.

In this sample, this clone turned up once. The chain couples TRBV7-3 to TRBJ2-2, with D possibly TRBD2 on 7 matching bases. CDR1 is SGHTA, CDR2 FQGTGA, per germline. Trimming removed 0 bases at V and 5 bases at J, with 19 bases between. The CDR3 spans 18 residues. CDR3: CASSLTQGTTFRTGELFF. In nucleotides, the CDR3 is TGTGCCAGCAGCTTAACGCAGGGGACTACCTTTAGGACCGGGGAGCTGTTTTTT. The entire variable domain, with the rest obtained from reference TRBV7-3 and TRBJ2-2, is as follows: GAGVSQTPSNKVTEKGKYVELRCDPISGHTALYWYRQSLGQGPEFLIYFQGTGAADDSGLPNDRFFAVRPEGSVSTLKIQRTERGDSAVYLCASSLTQGTTFRTGELFFGEGSRLTVL.

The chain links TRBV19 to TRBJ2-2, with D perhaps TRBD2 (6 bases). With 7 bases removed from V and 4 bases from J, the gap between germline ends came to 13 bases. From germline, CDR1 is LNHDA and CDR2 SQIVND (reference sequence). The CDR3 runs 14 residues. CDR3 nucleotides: TGTGCCAGTACCCCGGGACTCCTCACCGGGGAGCTGTTTTTT. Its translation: CASTPGLLTGELFF.

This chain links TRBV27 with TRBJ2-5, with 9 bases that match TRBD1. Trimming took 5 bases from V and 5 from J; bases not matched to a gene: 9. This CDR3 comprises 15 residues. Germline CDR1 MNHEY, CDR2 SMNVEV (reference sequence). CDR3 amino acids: CASSTTGGSFETQYF. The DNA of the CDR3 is TGTGCCAGCAGTACCACAGGGGGCTCCTTTGAGACCCAGTACTTC.

CDR3 sequence (DNA): TGTGCCAGCAGGTTGGCAGGCGATCCACCCCTCCACTTT. It translates to CASRLAGDPPLHF. The gene calls are TRBV2 and TRBJ1-6; D gene uncertain. The CDR3 has 13 residues. The V and J ends lost 6 bases and 11 bases respectively, with 14 bases between them. The germline V gene encodes CDR1 SNHLY and CDR2 FYNNEI.

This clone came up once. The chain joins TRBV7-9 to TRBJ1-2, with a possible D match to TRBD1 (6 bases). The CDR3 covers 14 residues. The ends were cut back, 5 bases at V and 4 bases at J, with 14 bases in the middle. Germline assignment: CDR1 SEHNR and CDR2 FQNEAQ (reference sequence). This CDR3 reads CASSPEGGGYGYTF. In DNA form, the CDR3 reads TGTGCCAGCAGCCCCGAGGGGGGGGGCTATGGCTACACCTTC.

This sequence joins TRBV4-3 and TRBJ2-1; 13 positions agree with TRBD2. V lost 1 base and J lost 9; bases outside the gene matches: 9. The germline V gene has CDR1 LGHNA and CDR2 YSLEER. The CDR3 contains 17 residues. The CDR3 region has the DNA TGCGCCAGCAGCCAAGTTTTAACTAGCGGGAGGGCCGTTGAGCAGTTCTTC. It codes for CASSQVLTSGRAVEQFF.

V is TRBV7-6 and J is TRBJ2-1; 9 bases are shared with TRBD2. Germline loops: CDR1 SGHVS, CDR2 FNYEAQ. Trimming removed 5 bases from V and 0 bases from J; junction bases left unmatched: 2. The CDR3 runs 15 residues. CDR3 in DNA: TGTGCCAGCAGCGATAGCGGGGGCTCCTACAATGAGCAGTTCTTC. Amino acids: CASSDSGGSYNEQFF.

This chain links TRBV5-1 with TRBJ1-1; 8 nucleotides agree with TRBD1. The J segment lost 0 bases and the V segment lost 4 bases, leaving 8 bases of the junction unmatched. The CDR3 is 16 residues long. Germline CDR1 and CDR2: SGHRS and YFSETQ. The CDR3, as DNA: TGCGCCAGCAGCCAGGACAGGGTACCCTTGAACACTGAAGCTTTCTTT. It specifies CASSQDRVPLNTEAFF.

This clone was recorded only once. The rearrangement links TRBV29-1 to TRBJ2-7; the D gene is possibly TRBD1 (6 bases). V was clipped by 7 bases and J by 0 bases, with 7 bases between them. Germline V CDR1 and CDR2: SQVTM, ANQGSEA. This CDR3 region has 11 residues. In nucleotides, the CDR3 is TGCAGCGGACAGGACTCCTACGAGCAGTACTTC. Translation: CSGQDSYEQYF.